This T cell receptor beta chain was observed in a study of T-cell memory formation after mild COVID-19. This CDR3 comprises 15 residues. Germline V gene data show CDR1 as SGDLS and CDR2 as YYNGEE. Trimming pared 0 bases from V and 4 bases from J, leaving 13 bases between. This clonotype was seen a few times. TCRdb redid the calling of the 5' RACE reads with MiXCR, one entry per CDR3 protein. The table includes 250,000 to 300,000 distinct CDR3 sequences, around 15% detected once. The clonotype originates from a man aged 18 to 29 who had mild COVID-19 (a few samples of this study predate the infection). Cell type and time point are not known. The specimen sequenced was PBMCs or a T cell subset sorted from them (not recorded which). J is TRBJ1-1 and V is TRBV9, with D perhaps matching TRBD1 (5 bases). The CDR3 reads CASSVGGRGFTEAFF. The CDR3 DNA follows: TGTGCCAGCAGCGTAGGAGGAAGGGGCTTCACTGAAGCTTTCTTT.